A single sample gave rise to the 3 T cell receptor beta chains below, sequenced in a study of cytomegalovirus exposure and HLA in healthy donors. Researchers ran the PCR with 60 Vbeta and 13 Jbeta primers. Method: immunoSEQ multiplex PCR; TCRdb's copy keeps in-frame clones and lacks some. The profile shows tens of thousands of clones, roughly 67% of them singletons. The sample was PBMCs. The receptor set was obtained from a woman aged 50 to 60 in good health and CMV-seropositive.

The V call is TRBV2, the J call TRBJ2-7, with 10 bases fitting TRBD1. Germline-derived CDR1 and CDR2 are SNHLY and FYNNEI. The CDR3 totals 13 residues. Germline trimming cut 8 bases from V and 6 bases from J; bases unmatched to any gene: 7. CDR3 in amino acids: CASGTGVVGEQYF. The CDR3, as DNA: TGTGCCAGCGGGACAGGGGTGGTGGGCGAGCAGTACTTC.

This clone was seen only a few times. The chain joins TRBV5-6 to TRBJ2-5, with D maybe TRBD2 (7 bases). The germline V and J ends were trimmed by 6 bases and 5 bases, with 20 bases remaining between them. CDR1 and CDR2 (germline): SGHDT, YYEEEE. CDR3 length: 15 amino acids. CDR3 residues: CASTYSYEGGETQYF. CDR3 bases: TGTGCCAGCACCTATTCTTACGAGGGGGGGGAGACCCAGTACTTC.

CDR3 DNA: TGTGCCAGCATTTCGGGGGGGGCGGCCTCCTACGAGCAGTACTTC. Residues: CASISGGAASYEQYF. The V and J genes are TRBV6-1 and TRBJ2-7; 8 positions match TRBD2. The CDR3 is 15 residues long. Losses at the gene ends were 7 bases for V and 0 bases for J; bases not matched to a gene: 8. CDR1 and CDR2 from the germline V gene are MNHNS and SASEGT.